A selection of T cell receptor beta chains follows, all from one sample in a study of shared clonotypes between healthy human individuals. Clones were sequenced by immunoSEQ multiplex PCR, and TCRdb holds only the in-frame ones, with some missing. This table holds approximately 720,000 clones, about two thirds found once. The sequencing input was memory CD4+ T cells sorted from blood. These receptors were obtained from a woman younger than 45 in good health. CDR3s include the opening cysteine and the closing phenylalanine or tryptophan. Each record gives: clone size, J gene, D gene, V gene, CDR3 protein, CDR3 DNA. The D gene is left open where the match is weak. Size is omitted from some rows. Given values are once, few, many or a class for expanded clones.

NA TRBJ1-5 NA TRBV6-1 CAVRGLNQPQHF TGTGCCGTCCGGGGTCTCAATCAGCCCCAGCATTTT
NA TRBJ2-5 TRBD1 TRBV18 CASSPPGQFQYF TGTGCCAGCTCACCACCGGGACAGTTCCAGTACTTC
NA TRBJ2-7 NA TRBV6-6 CASSYSGSYEQYF TGTGCCAGCAGTTACTCAGGAAGCTACGAGCAGTACTTC
NA TRBJ2-2 NA TRBV5-1 CASSLDVGTGELFF TGCGCCAGCAGCTTGGATGTGGGCACCGGGGAGCTGTTTTTT
NA TRBJ2-7 TRBD2 TRBV29-1 CSVEGLAGGASAEQYF TGCAGCGTGGAGGGACTAGCGGGAGGAGCCTCCGCCGAGCAGTACTTC
NA TRBJ2-5 TRBD1 TRBV27 CASRLGQGLGETQYF TGTGCCAGCAGACTAGGACAGGGGTTAGGAGAGACCCAGTACTTC
NA TRBJ2-3 TRBD2 TRBV11-2 CASSHAGLAGGSTDTQYF TGTGCCAGCAGCCACGCGGGACTAGCGGGAGGGAGCACAGATACGCAGTATTTT
NA TRBJ2-1 NA TRBV5-4 CASSMTYPGNEQFF TGTGCCAGCAGCATGACCTACCCGGGGAATGAGCAGTTCTTC
NA TRBJ2-2 TRBD2 TRBV7-7 CASSLVSGSPGELFF TGTGCCAGCAGCTTAGTTAGCGGGAGTCCCGGGGAGCTGTTTTTT
NA TRBJ2-2 NA TRBV11-2 CASSLAFGTGKNTGELFF TGTGCCAGCAGCTTGGCGTTTGGAACTGGGAAAAACACCGGGGAGCTGTTTTTT
once TRBJ1-1 NA TRBV28 CASSSYLVPEAFF TGTGCCAGCAGTTCCTATTTGGTCCCTGAAGCTTTCTTT
once TRBJ2-3 NA TRBV28 CASSLQGRSDTQYF TGTGCCAGCAGTCTACAGGGACGTTCAGATACGCAGTATTTT
NA TRBJ2-7 NA TRBV7-2 CAGGSYLRDEQYF TGTGCCGGAGGCTCATATTTAAGAGACGAGCAGTACTTC